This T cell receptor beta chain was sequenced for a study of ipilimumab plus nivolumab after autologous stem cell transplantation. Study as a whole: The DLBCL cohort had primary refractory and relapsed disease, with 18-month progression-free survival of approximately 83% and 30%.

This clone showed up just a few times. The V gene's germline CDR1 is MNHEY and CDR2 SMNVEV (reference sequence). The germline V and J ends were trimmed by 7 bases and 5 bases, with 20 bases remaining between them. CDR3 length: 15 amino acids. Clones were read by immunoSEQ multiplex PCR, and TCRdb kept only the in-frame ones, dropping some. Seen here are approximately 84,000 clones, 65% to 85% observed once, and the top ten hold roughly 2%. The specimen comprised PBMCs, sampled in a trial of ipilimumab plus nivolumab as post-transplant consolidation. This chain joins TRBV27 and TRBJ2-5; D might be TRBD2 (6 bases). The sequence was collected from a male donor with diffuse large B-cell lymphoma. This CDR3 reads CASNPRGRSSETQYF. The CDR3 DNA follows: TGTGCCAGCAATCCTCGGGGGAGATCTTCGGAGACCCAGTACTTC.